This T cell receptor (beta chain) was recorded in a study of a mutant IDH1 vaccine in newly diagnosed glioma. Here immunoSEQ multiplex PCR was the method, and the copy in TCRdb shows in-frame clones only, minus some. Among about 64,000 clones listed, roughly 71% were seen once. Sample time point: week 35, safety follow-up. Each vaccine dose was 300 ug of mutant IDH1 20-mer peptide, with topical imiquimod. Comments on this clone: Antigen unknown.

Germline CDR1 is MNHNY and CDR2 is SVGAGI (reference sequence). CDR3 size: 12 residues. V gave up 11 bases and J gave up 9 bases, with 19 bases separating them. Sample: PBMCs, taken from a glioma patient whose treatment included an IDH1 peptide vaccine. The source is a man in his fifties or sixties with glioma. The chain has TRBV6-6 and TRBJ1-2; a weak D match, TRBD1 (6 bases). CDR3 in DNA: TGTGCCTCTGATAGGGGGATGGATAGCTACACCTTC. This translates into CASDRGMDSYTF.